This T cell receptor beta chain was retrieved from a study of Ad26.COV2.S vaccination and SARS-CoV-2 variants. The sample's treatment: about 20 received Ad26.COV2.S at low or high dose, single or two shots; about 5 received placebo; per-sample allocation not given. The investigators took samples on day 63 after the first vaccine or placebo injection. In Boston, an adult donor aged 18-55 years took part. The CDR3 consists of 14 residues. In germline, CDR1 is MNHEY, CDR2 SMNVEV (reference sequence). V lost 6 bases to trimming and J lost 4 bases; unmatched junction nucleotides: 8. Profiled with immunoSEQ multiplex PCR; TCRdb holds only in-frame clones, not every one. The data contain more than 300,000 clones, about nine tenths of them singletons.

This sequence originates from a person aged 18-60 years who received the Ad26.COV2.S COVID-19 vaccine or a placebo. The sequenced sample was peripheral blood, obtained in a trial of Ad26.COV2.S vaccine versus placebo. The chain has TRBV27 and TRBJ1-1; 7 bases are shared with TRBD1. This CDR3 reads CASRIQGLGTEAFF. The CDR3 DNA is TGTGCCAGCAGGATACAGGGGTTGGGCACTGAAGCTTTCTTT.